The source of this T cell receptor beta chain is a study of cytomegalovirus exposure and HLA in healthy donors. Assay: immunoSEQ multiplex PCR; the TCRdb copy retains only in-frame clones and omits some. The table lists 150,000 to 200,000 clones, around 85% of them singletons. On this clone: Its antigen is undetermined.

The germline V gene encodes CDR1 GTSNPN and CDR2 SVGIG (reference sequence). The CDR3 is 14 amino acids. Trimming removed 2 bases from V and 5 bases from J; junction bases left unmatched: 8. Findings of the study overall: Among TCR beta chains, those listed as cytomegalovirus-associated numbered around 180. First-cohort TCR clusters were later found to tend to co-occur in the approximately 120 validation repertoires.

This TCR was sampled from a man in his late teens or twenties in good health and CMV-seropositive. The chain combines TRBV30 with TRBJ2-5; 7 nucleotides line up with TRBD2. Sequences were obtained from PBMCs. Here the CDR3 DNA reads TGTGCCTGGAGTACGGGGCAGGGAGGGGAGACCCAGTACTTC. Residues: CAWSTGQGGETQYF.